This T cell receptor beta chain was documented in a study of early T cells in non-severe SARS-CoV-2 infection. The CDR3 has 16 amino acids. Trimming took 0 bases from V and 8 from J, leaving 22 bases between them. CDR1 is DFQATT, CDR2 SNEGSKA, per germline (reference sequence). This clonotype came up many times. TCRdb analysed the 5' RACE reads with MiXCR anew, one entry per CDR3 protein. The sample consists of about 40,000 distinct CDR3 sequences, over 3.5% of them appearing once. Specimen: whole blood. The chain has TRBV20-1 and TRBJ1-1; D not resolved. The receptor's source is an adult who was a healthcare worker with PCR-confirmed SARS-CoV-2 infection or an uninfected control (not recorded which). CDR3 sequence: CSARDQFSGDGPEAFF. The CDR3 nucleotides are TGCAGTGCTAGAGATCAGTTTAGTGGCGATGGACCCGAAGCTTTCTTT.